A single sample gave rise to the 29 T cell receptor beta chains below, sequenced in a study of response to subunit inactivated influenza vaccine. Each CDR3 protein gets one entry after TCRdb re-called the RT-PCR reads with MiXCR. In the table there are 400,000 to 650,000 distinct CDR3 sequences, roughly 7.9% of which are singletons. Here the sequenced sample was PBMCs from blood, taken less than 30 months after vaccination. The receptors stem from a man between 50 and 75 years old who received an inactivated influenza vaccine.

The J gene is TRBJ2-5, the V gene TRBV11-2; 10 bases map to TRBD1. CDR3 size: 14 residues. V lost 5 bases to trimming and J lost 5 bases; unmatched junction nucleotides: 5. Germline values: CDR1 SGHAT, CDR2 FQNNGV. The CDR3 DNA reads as TGTGCCAGCAGCATGGACAGGGGGAGGGAGACCCAGTACTTC. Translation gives CASSMDRGRETQYF.

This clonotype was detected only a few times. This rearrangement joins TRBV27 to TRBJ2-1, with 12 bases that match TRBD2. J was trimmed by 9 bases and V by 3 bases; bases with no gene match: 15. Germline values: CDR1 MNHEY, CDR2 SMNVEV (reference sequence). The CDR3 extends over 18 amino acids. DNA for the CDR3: TGTGCCAGCAGTTTTGTGCCTAGCGGGGGGGCCTATATGGTTGAGCAGTTCTTC. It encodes CASSFVPSGGAYMVEQFF.

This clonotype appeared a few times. The CDR3 loop reads CASRADRVVQPQHF. CDR3 bases: TGTGCCAGCAGGGCTGACAGGGTAGTTCAGCCCCAGCATTTT. This chain uses TRBV6-2 or TRBV6-3 with TRBJ1-5, with TRBD1 matching over 7 bases. CDR3 length: 14 residues. Looked up from germline, CDR1 is MNHEY and CDR2 is SVGEGT. Trimming removed 6 bases from V and 6 bases from J; junction bases left unmatched: 8.

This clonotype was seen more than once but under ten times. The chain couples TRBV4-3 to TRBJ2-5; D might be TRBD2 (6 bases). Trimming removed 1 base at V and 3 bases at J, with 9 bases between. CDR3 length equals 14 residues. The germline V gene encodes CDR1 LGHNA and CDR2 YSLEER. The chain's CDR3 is CASSQGGTEETQYF. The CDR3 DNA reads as TGCGCCAGCAGCCAAGGCGGGACCGAAGAGACCCAGTACTTC.

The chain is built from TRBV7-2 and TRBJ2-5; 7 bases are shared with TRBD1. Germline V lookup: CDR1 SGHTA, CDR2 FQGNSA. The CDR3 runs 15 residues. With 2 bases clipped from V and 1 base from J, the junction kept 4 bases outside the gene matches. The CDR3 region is CASSLYRGLQETQYF. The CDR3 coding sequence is TGTGCCAGCAGCTTATACAGGGGTCTCCAAGAGACCCAGTACTTC.

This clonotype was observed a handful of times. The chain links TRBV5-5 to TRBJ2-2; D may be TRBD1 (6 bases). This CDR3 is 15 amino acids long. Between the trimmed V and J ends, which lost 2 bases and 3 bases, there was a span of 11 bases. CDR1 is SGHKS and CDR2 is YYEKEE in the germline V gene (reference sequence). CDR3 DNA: TGTGCCAGCAGCTTTGGTGGACAGTACACCGGGGAGCTGTTTTTT. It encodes CASSFGGQYTGELFF.

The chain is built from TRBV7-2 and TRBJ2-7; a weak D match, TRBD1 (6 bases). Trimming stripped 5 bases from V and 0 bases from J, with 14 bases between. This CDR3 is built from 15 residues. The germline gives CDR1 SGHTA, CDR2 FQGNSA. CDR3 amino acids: CASSLTGSSSYEQYF. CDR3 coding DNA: TGTGCCAGCAGCCTGACAGGTTCCAGCTCCTACGAGCAGTACTTC.

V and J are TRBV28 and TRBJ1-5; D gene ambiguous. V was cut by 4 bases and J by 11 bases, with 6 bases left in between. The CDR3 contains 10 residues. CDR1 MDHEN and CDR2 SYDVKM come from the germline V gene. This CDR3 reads CASSSITQHF. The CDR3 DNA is TGTGCCAGCAGTTCAATCACCCAGCATTTT.

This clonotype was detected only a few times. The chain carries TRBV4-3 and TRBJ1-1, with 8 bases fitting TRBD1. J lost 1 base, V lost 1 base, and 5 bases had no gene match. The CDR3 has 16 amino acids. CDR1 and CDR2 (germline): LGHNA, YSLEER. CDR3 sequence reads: CASSQGFGTGNTEAFF. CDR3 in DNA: TGCGCCAGCAGCCAAGGCTTCGGGACAGGGAACACTGAAGCTTTCTTT.

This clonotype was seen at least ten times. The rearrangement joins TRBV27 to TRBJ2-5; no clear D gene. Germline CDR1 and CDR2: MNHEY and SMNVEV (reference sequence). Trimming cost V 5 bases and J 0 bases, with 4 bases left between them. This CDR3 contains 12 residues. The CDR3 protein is CASSGHQETQYF. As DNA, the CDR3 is TGTGCCAGCAGTGGACACCAAGAGACCCAGTACTTC.

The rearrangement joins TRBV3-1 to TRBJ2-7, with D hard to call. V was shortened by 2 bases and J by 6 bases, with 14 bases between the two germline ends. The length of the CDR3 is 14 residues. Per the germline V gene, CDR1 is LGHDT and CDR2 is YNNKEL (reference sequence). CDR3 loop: CASSQSPSRSEQYF. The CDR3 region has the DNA TGTGCCAGCAGCCAATCACCGTCCCGGTCCGAGCAGTACTTC.

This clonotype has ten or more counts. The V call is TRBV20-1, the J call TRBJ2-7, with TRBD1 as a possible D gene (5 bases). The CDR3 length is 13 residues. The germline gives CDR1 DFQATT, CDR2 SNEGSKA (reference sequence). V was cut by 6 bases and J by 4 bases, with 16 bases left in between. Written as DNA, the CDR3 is TGCAGTGCCGACCAAGTGAAGGGGTACGAGCAGTACTTC. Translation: CSADQVKGYEQYF.

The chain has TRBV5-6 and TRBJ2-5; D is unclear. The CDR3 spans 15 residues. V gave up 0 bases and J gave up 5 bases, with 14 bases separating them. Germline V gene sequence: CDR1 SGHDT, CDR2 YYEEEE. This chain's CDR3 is CASSLGRLCGETQYF. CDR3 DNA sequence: TGTGCCAGCAGCTTGGGTCGCCTCTGCGGCGAGACCCAGTACTTC.

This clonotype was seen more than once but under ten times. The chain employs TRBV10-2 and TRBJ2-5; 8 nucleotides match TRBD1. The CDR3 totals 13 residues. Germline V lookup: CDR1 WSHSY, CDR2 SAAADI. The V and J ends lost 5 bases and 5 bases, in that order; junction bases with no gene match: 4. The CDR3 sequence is CASSQGALETQYF. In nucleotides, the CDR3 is TGCGCCAGCAGTCAGGGGGCGCTGGAGACCCAGTACTTC.

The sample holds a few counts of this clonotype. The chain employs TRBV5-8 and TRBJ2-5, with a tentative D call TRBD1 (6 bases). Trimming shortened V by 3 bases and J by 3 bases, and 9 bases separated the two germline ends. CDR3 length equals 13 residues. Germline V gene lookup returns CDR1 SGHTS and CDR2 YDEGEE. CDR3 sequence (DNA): TGTGCCAGCAGCTCGGCAGGGGAAGAGACCCAGTACTTC. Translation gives CASSSAGEETQYF.

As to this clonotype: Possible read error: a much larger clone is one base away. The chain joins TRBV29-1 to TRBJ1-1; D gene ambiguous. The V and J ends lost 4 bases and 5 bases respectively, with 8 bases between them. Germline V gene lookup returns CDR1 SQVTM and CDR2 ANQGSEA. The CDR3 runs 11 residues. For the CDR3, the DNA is TGCAGCGTTGGCGGGCAAACTGAAGCTTTCTTT. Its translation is CSVGGQTEAFF.

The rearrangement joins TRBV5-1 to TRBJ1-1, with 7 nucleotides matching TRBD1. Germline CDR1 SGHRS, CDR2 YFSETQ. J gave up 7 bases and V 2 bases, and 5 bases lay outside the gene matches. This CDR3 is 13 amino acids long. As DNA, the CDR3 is TGCGCCAGCAGCTTCGAGGGGGCAGGTGAAGCTTTCTTT. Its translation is CASSFEGAGEAFF.

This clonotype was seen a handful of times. This CDR3 reads CASSPFATGAETQYF. The CDR3 DNA reads as TGTGCCAGCAGCCCCTTCGCAACAGGGGCGGAGACCCAGTACTTC. The chain joins TRBV28 to TRBJ2-5; 7 bases map to TRBD1. The J segment lost 5 bases and the V segment lost 6 bases, leaving 12 bases of the junction unmatched. Germline CDR1 MDHEN, CDR2 SYDVKM. The CDR3 spans 15 residues. The full variable domain, its missing parts supplied by reference TRBV28 and TRBJ2-5, is DVKVTQSSRYLVKRTGEKVFLECVQDMDHENMFWYRQDPGLGLRLIYFSYDVKMKEKGDIPEGYSVSREKKERFSLILESASTNQTSMYLCASSPFATGAETQYFGPGTRLLVL.

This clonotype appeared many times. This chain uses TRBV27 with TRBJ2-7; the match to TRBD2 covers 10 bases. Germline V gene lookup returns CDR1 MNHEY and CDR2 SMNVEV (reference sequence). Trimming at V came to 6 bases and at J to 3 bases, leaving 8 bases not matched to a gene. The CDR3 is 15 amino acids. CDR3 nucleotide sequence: TGTGCCAGCAGCCCCCAACTAGCGGGAAACTACGAGCAGTACTTC. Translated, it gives CASSPQLAGNYEQYF.

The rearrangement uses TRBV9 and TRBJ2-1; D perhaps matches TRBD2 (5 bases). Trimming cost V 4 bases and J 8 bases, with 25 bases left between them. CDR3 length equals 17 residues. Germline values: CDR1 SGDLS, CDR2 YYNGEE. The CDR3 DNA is TGTGCCAGCAGCATAACGGCCGGGATCCAATTGTTGGATGAGCAGTTCTTC. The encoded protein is CASSITAGIQLLDEQFF.

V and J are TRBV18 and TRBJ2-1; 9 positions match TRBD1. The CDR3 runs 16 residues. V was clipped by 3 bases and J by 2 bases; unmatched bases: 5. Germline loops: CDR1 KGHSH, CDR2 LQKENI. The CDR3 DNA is TGTGCCAGCTCACCCGCGACAGGGGGAACCTACAATGAGCAGTTCTTC. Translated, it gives CASSPATGGTYNEQFF.

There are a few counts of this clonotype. This CDR3 is CASSQGRVRGDTQYF. The CDR3 DNA sequence: TGCGCCAGCAGCCAGGGAAGAGTTAGAGGAGATACGCAGTATTTT. The V gene is TRBV4-1, the J gene TRBJ2-3; D remains ambiguous. The V end lost 3 bases, the J end lost 5 bases, and 15 bases lay between the germline ends. CDR3 length: 15 residues. CDR1 is MGHRA and CDR2 is YSYEKL in the germline V gene.

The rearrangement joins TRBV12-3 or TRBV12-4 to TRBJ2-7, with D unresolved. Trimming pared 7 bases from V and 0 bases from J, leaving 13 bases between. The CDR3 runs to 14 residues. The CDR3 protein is CASTRTANSYEQYF. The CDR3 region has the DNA TGTGCCAGCACGCGAACAGCTAACTCCTACGAGCAGTACTTC.

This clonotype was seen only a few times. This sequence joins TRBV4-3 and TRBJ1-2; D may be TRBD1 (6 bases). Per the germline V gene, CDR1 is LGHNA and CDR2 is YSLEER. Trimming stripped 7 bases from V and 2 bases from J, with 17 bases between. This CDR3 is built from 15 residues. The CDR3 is CASNPGGAPNYGYTF. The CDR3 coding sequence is TGCGCCAGCAACCCTGGGGGGGCCCCCAACTATGGCTACACCTTC.

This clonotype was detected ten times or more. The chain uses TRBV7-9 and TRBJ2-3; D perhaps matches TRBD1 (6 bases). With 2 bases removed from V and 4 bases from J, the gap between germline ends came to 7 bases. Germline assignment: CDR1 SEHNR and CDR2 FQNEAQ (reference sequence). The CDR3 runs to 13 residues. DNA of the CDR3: TGTGCCAGCAGCTTAAGACAGGCAGATACGCAGTATTTT. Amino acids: CASSLRQADTQYF.

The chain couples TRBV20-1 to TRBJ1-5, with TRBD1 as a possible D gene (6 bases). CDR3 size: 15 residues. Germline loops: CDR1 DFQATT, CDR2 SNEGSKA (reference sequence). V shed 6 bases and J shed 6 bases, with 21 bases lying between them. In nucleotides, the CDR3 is TGCAGTGCCCGCTCCGGACAGACACTGGGTCAGCCCCAGCATTTT. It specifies CSARSGQTLGQPQHF.

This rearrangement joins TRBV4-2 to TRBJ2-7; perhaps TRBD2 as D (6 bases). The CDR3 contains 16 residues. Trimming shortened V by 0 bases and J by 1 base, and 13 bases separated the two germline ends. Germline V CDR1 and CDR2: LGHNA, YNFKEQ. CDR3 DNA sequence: TGTGCCAGCAGCCAAGATCTCGTAGGACTATCCTACGAGCAGTACTTC. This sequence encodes CASSQDLVGLSYEQYF.

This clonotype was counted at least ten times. CDR3 DNA sequence: TGTGCCAGCAGCTTAGTTCCCCTTGTCGAGCAGTACTTC. This encodes CASSLVPLVEQYF. The chain has TRBV7-2 and TRBJ2-7; no firm D call. Germline V gene data show CDR1 as SGHTA and CDR2 as FQGNSA. The CDR3 extends over 13 amino acids. Trimming shortened V by 1 base and J by 6 bases, and 10 bases separated the two germline ends.

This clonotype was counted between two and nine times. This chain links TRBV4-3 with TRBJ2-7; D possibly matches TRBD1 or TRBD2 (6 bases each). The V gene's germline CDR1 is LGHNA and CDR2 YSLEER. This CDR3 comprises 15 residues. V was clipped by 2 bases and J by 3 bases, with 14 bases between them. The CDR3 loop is CASSQYAGGRYEQYF. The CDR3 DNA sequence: TGCGCCAGCAGCCAATATGCCGGGGGCCGCTACGAGCAGTACTTC.